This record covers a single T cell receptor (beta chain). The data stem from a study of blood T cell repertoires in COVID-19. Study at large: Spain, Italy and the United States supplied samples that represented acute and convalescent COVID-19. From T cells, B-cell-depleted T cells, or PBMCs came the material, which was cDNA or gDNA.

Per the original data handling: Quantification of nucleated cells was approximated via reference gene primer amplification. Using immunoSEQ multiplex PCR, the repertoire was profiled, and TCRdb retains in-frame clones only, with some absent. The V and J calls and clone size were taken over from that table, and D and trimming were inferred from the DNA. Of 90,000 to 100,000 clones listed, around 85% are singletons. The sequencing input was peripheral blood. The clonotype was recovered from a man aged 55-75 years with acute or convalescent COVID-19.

CDR3 protein: CASSPSSGYEQYF. DNA of the CDR3: TGTGCCAGCTCACCATCTAGCGGCTACGAGCAGTACTTC. The genes are TRBV18 and TRBJ2-7; TRBD2 matches at 7 bases. Germline trimming cut 2 bases from V and 3 bases from J; bases unmatched to any gene: 1. CDR3 length: 13 residues. CDR1 KGHSH and CDR2 LQKENI come from the germline V gene.